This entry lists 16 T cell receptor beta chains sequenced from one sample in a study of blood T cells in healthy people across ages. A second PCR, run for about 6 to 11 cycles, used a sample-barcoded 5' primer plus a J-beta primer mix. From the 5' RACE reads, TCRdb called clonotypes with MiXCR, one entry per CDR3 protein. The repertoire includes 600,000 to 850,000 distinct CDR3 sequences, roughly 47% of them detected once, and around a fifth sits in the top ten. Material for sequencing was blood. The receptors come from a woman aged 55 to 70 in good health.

In DNA, the CDR3 is TGCAGTGCTAGGGGGTTGGGTAACTTCTATGGCTACACCTTC. It specifies CSARGLGNFYGYTF. The V call is TRBV20-1, the J call TRBJ1-2; D uncertain. The CDR3 extends over 14 amino acids. Germline-derived CDR1 and CDR2 are DFQATT and SNEGSKA (reference sequence). Deletions cut 3 bases from V and 4 bases from J, with 15 bases between.

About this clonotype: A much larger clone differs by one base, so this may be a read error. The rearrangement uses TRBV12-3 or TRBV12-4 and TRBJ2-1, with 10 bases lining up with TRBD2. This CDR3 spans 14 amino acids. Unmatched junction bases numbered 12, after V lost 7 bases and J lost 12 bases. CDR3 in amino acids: CASNTWASGGGQFF. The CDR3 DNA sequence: TGTGCCAGCAACACCTGGGCTAGCGGGGGTGGGCAGTTCTTC.

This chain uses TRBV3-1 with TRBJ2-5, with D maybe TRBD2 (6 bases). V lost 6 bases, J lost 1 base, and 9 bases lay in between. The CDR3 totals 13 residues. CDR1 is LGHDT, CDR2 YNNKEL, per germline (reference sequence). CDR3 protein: CASSQTSQETQYF. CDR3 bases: TGTGCCAGCAGTCAGACTAGCCAAGAGACCCAGTACTTC.

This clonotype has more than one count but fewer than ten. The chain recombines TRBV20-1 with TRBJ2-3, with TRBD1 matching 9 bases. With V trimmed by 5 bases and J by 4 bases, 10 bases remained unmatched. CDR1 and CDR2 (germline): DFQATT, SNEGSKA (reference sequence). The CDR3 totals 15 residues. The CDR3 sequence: CSAPRRDRVSDTQYF. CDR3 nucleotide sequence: TGCAGTGCTCCGAGGCGGGACAGGGTATCAGATACGCAGTATTTT.

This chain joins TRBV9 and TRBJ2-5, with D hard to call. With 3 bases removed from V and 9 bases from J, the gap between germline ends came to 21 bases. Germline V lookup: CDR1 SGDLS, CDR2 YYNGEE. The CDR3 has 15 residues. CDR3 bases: TGTGCCAGCAGCGCTTCTATGACCCCGCCTCGTCCCCAGTACTTC. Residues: CASSASMTPPRPQYF.

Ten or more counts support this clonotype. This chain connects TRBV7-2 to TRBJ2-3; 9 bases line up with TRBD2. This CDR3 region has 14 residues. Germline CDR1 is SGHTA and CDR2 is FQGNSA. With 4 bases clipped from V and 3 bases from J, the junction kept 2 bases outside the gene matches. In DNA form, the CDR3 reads TGTGCCAGCAGCTCTAGCGGGACGACAGATACGCAGTATTTT. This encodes CASSSSGTTDTQYF.

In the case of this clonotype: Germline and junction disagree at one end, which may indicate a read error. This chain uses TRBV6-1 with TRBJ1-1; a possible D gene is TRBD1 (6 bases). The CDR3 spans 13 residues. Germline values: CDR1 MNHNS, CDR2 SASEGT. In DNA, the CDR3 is TGCGCCAGCAGTGATGGGGGCTACACTGAAGCTTTCTTT. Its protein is CASSDGGYTEAFF.

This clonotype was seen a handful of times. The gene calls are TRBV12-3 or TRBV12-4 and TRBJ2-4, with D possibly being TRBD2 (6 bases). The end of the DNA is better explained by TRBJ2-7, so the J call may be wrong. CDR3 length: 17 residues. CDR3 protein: CASSFKGAGQHFSEQYF. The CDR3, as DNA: TGTGCCAGCAGTTTCAAAGGAGCGGGCCAACATTTTTCCGAGCAGTACTTC.

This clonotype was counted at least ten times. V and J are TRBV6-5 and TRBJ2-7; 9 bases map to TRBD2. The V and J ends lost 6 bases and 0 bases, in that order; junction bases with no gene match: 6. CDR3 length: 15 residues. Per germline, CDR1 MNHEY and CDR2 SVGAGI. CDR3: CASSSLAGSSYEQYF. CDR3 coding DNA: TGTGCCAGCAGCTCTCTAGCGGGATCCTCCTACGAGCAGTACTTC.

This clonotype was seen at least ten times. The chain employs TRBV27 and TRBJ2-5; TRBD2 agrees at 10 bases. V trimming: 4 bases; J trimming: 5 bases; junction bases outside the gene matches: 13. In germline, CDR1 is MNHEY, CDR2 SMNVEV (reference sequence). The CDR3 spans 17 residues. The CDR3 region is CASSSLLAGSVTETQYF. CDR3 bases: TGTGCCAGCAGTTCCTTACTAGCGGGATCCGTGACGGAGACCCAGTACTTC.

CDR3 amino acids: CASSRGRAGVREQYF. For the CDR3, the DNA is TGTGCCAGCAGTCGAGGACGAGCGGGAGTCCGCGAGCAGTACTTC. The chain has TRBV6-2 or TRBV6-3 and TRBJ2-7; 8 nucleotides match TRBD2. The ends lost 5 bases at V and 6 bases at J; junction bases unmatched: 12. The germline V gene encodes CDR1 MNHEY and CDR2 SVGEGT. The CDR3 consists of 15 residues.

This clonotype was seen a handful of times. The CDR3 spells CSARDLNQIANIQYF. The CDR3 bases are TGCAGTGCTAGAGATCTAAACCAGATCGCAAACATTCAGTACTTC. V is TRBV20-1 and J is TRBJ2-4; D gene unclear. The germline V gene encodes CDR1 DFQATT and CDR2 SNEGSKA (reference sequence). With 0 bases removed from V and 6 bases from J, the gap between germline ends came to 15 bases. The CDR3 is 15 amino acids.

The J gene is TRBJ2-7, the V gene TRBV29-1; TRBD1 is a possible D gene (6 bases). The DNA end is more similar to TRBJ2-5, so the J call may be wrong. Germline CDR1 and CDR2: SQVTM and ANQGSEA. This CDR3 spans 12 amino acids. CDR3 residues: CSVDRGLKTQYF. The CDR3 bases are TGCAGCGTTGACAGGGGTCTGAAGACCCAGTACTTC.

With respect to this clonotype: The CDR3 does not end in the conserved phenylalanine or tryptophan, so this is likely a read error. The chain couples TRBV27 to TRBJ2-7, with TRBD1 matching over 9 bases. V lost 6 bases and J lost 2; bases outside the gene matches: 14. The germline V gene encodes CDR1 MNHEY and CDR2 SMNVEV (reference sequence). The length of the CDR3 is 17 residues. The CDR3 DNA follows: TGTGCCAGCAGAGTCCGGGACAGGGCTGGGGCGCCCTACGAGCAGTACTTA. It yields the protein CASRVRDRAGAPYEQYL.

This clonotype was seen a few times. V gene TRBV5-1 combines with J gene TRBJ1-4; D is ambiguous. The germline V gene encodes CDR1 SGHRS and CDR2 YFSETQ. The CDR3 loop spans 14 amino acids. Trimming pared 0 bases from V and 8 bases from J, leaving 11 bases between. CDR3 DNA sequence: TGCGCCAGCAGCTTGGGACATCCCGGGGAAAAACTGTTTTTT. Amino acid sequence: CASSLGHPGEKLFF.

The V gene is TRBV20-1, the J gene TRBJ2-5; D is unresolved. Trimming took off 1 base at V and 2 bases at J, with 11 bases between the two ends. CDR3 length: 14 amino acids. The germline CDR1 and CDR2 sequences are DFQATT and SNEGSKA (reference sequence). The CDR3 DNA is TGCAGTGCTAGAGTAGAGGCTCTTCAAGAGACCCAGTACTTC. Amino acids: CSARVEALQETQYF.